This entry lists 9 T cell receptor beta chains sequenced from one sample in a study of shared clonotypes between healthy human individuals. Produced via immunoSEQ multiplex PCR; TCRdb's table is partial and in-frame only. The repertoire holds 980,000 or so clones, with 60% to 85% as singletons. Material for sequencing was memory CD4+ T cells sorted from blood. Subset defined: CD45RA-negative fraction. The receptors stem from a young man in good health.

Worth noting for this clone: A much larger clone differs from this one at a single base, so this may be a read error. This chain joins TRBV7-2 and TRBJ1-2; D gene ambiguous. V shed 5 bases and J shed 2 bases, with 6 bases lying between them. Germline V gene lookup returns CDR1 SGHTA and CDR2 FQGNSA. The CDR3 sequence is 12 residues long. The CDR3 region is CASSVDNYGYTF. Here the CDR3 DNA reads TGTGCCAGCAGCGTGGACAACTATGGCTACACCTTC.

This clone appeared once. The chain carries TRBV6-1 and TRBJ2-1; unclear D gene. Per the germline V gene, CDR1 is MNHNS and CDR2 is SASEGT. The ends were cut back, 2 bases at V and 10 bases at J, with 9 bases in the middle. CDR3 length: 12 residues. This CDR3 reads CASSEQFGEQFF. CDR3 sequence (DNA): TGTGCCAGCAGTGAACAGTTCGGAGAGCAGTTCTTC.

The chain couples TRBV7-8 to TRBJ1-1, with TRBD1 matching over 7 bases. Germline lookup yields CDR1 SGHVS and CDR2 FQNEAQ. With 8 bases clipped from V and 5 bases from J, the junction kept 14 bases outside the gene matches. This CDR3 comprises 15 residues. The CDR3 reads CASRHPGQSGTEAFF. The CDR3, as DNA: TGTGCCAGCCGCCATCCGGGACAGTCAGGAACTGAAGCTTTCTTT.

The chain employs TRBV4-1 and TRBJ2-2; 10 nucleotides match TRBD1. Unmatched junction bases numbered 6, after V lost 3 bases and J lost 5 bases. CDR1 is MGHRA and CDR2 is YSYEKL in the germline V gene. There are 16 residues in the CDR3. The CDR3 DNA reads as TGCGCCAGCAGCCATCACCCGGGACAGGGGACCGGGGAGCTGTTTTTT. Translating it yields CASSHHPGQGTGELFF.

The chain has TRBV11-2 and TRBJ2-7; D uncertain. This CDR3 region has 13 residues. Germline-derived CDR1 and CDR2 are SGHAT and FQNNGV. V was clipped by 5 bases and J by 2 bases, with 10 bases between them. The CDR3 protein is CASSLAVPYEQYF. Here the CDR3 DNA reads TGTGCCAGCAGCCTGGCGGTTCCCTACGAGCAGTACTTC.

The chain employs TRBV6-6 and TRBJ1-5; D perhaps matches TRBD1 (5 bases). The V end lost 4 bases, the J end lost 4 bases, and 11 bases lay between the germline ends. The CDR3 spans 14 residues. CDR1 is MNHNY and CDR2 is SVGAGI in the germline V gene (reference sequence). CDR3 sequence reads: CASSWGGGNQPQHF. In nucleotides, the CDR3 is TGTGCCAGCAGTTGGGGGGGTGGGAATCAGCCCCAGCATTTT.

The rearrangement links TRBV5-4 to TRBJ2-7; 13 bases agree with TRBD2. V lost 4 bases, J lost 0 bases, and 7 bases stayed unmatched. The CDR3 loop spans 17 amino acids. Germline values: CDR1 SGHNT, CDR2 YYREEE (reference sequence). The CDR3 sequence is CASSPGLAGAISYEQYF. In nucleotides, the CDR3 is TGTGCCAGCAGCCCCGGACTAGCGGGGGCCATCTCCTACGAGCAGTACTTC.

The chain employs TRBV4-3 and TRBJ1-3, with D uncertain. The V and J ends lost 1 base and 0 bases respectively, with 7 bases between them. This CDR3 contains 15 residues. Germline loops: CDR1 LGHNA, CDR2 YSLEER. CDR3 region: CASSQAISSGNTIYF. CDR3 nucleotides: TGCGCCAGCAGCCAAGCAATCAGCTCTGGAAACACCATATATTTT.

CDR3 protein: CASSQVVYGEKLFF. The DNA of the CDR3 is TGCGCCAGCAGCCAAGTAGTTTATGGGGAAAAACTGTTTTTT. The chain is built from TRBV4-1 and TRBJ1-4; no reliable D call. The germline V gene has CDR1 MGHRA and CDR2 YSYEKL. Trimming pared 1 base from V and 8 bases from J, leaving 11 bases between. The CDR3 consists of 14 residues.